These 8 T cell receptor beta chains were sequenced from one sample in a study of read filtering for tumor transcriptome and immune sequencing. The library was built from 400 ng RNA with molecular barcoded adaptors for alpha/delta and beta/gamma chains. Each CDR3 protein gets one entry after TCRdb re-called the reads with MiXCR. The table has about 24,000 distinct CDR3 sequences, about 20% seen once. The specimen sequenced was a population of CD138-negative cells sorted from bone marrow. Every receptor here comes from a donor at least 40 years old with multiple myeloma.

This clonotype was seen at least ten times. The chain links TRBV2 to TRBJ2-4; D not resolved. V gave up 4 bases and J gave up 10 bases, with 14 bases separating them. This CDR3 has 13 residues. Per the germline V gene, CDR1 is SNHLY and CDR2 is FYNNEI. The CDR3 region is CASSVGDLKIQYF. The CDR3 nucleotides are TGTGCCAGCAGTGTAGGTGACTTAAAAATTCAGTACTTC. The whole variable domain, filled in from reference TRBV2 and TRBJ2-4, reads EPEVTQTPSHQVTQMGQEVILRCVPISNHLYFYWYRQILGQKVEFLVSFYNNEISEKSEIFDDQFSVERPDGSNFTLKIRSTKLEDSAMYFCASSVGDLKIQYFGAGTRLSVL.

The chain employs TRBV5-5 and TRBJ1-1; possible D gene TRBD1, 6 bases. The germline V gene encodes CDR1 SGHKS and CDR2 YYEKEE (reference sequence). V lost 3 bases, J lost 1 base, and 16 bases lay in between. The CDR3 sequence is 16 residues long. DNA for the CDR3: TGTGCCAGCAGCTCCGTACCGGACAGACCGAACACTGAAGCTTTCTTT. Protein sequence: CASSSVPDRPNTEAFF.

This clonotype was observed many times. The rearrangement links TRBV6-5 to TRBJ2-1; D perhaps matches TRBD2 (7 bases). V lost 0 bases and J lost 9, with 18 bases in between. The CDR3 is 16 amino acids. CDR1 MNHEY and CDR2 SVGAGI come from the germline V gene. The CDR3, as DNA: TGTGCCAGCAGTTACTCGAATGGCGGGGGCCGGGGTGAGCAGTTCTTC. Translated: CASSYSNGGGRGEQFF.

This clonotype turned up a few times. The V gene is TRBV20-1, the J gene TRBJ2-5, with TRBD2 matching 7 bases. The germline CDR1 and CDR2 sequences are DFQATT and SNEGSKA (reference sequence). Trimming took 0 bases from V and 5 from J; bases not matched to a gene: 15. CDR3 size: 17 residues. The CDR3 nucleotides read TGCAGTGCTAGAGATAGGGCGAAGGGAGGGATGACGGAGACCCAGTACTTC. Its translation is CSARDRAKGGMTETQYF.

This clonotype was observed many times. This sequence joins TRBV12-3 or TRBV12-4 and TRBJ1-1; maybe TRBD1 (5 bases). The CDR3 totals 14 residues. Trimming removed 7 bases at V and 1 base at J, with 13 bases between. CDR3 amino acids: CASNPLGGNTEAFF. The DNA of the CDR3 is TGTGCCAGCAACCCCTTGGGGGGGAACACTGAAGCTTTCTTT.

This clonotype was observed many times. The gene calls are TRBV28 and TRBJ2-1; 12 bases are shared with TRBD2. The CDR3 is made up of 15 amino acids. After removal of 6 bases from V and 4 bases from J, the junction contained 4 bases not matched to a gene. In germline, CDR1 is MDHEN, CDR2 SYDVKM. The CDR3 region is CASSLLAGGYNEQFF. The CDR3 bases are TGTGCCAGCAGCCTTCTAGCGGGGGGGTACAATGAGCAGTTCTTC.

This clonotype showed up many times. V gene TRBV5-1 combines with J gene TRBJ2-5; 9 bases are shared with TRBD2. The junction had 14 bases not matched to a gene; V was cut back by 0 bases and J by 5 bases. In germline, CDR1 is SGHRS, CDR2 YFSETQ. The CDR3 length is 18 residues. This chain's CDR3 is CASSLVVLTSGSAETQYF. In DNA, the CDR3 is TGCGCCAGCAGCTTGGTGGTGTTGACTAGCGGCAGCGCGGAGACCCAGTACTTC.

This clonotype was seen only once. This chain links TRBV7-7 with TRBJ2-1; 7 bases fit TRBD1. Germline assignment: CDR1 SSHAT and CDR2 FNYEAQ (reference sequence). V shed 0 bases, J shed 4 bases, and the junction held 3 bases outside the gene matches. The CDR3 has 15 residues. DNA for the CDR3: TGTGCCAGCAGCTTAGCCGGGACAGATTACAATGAGCAGTTCTTC. This translates into CASSLAGTDYNEQFF.